This TCR beta chain was obtained from a study of cytomegalovirus exposure and HLA in healthy donors. Per the germline V gene, CDR1 is SGHAT and CDR2 is FQNNGV. CDR3 length: 14 residues. Trimming shortened V by 0 bases and J by 12 bases, and 14 bases separated the two germline ends. Sequenced by immunoSEQ multiplex PCR; TCRdb stores in-frame clones only, minus some. Among approximately 200,000 clones listed, approximately 80% were seen once. This clone was seen only once. The source is a woman in her twenties or thirties in good health and CMV-seropositive. The source material was PBMCs. The chain employs TRBV11-2 and TRBJ1-4; no clear D gene. CDR3 sequence reads: CASSLDREFEELFF. The CDR3 DNA is TGTGCCAGCAGCTTAGATCGGGAGTTCGAGGAACTGTTTTTT. Full variable domain (rest looked up from reference TRBV11-2 and TRBJ1-4): EAGVAQSPRYKIIEKRQSVAFWCNPISGHATLYWYQQILGQGPKLLIQFQNNGVVDDSQLPKDRFSAERLKGVDSTLKIQPAKLEDSAVYLCASSLDREFEELFFGSGTQLSVL.